This TCR beta chain was found in a study of blood T cell repertoires in COVID-19. At the level of the study: T cells, B-cell-depleted T cells, or PBMCs provided the cDNA or gDNA that served as material.

V lost 2 bases, J lost 6 bases, and 4 bases stayed unmatched. Germline CDR1 reads MNHEY; CDR2 reads SVGEGT. This CDR3 has 13 residues. Generated by immunoSEQ multiplex PCR, the TCRdb table keeps only in-frame clones and is missing some. This table holds around 280,000 clones, more than 75% found once. The source is a woman aged 25 to 39 who had recovered from COVID-19. The rearrangement joins TRBV6-2 or TRBV6-3 to TRBJ2-7; TRBD1 matches 7 bases. The specimen was peripheral blood. The CDR3 DNA reads as TGTGCCAGCAGTTACCCCAGGGGGAGCGAGCAGTACTTC. It specifies CASSYPRGSEQYF.